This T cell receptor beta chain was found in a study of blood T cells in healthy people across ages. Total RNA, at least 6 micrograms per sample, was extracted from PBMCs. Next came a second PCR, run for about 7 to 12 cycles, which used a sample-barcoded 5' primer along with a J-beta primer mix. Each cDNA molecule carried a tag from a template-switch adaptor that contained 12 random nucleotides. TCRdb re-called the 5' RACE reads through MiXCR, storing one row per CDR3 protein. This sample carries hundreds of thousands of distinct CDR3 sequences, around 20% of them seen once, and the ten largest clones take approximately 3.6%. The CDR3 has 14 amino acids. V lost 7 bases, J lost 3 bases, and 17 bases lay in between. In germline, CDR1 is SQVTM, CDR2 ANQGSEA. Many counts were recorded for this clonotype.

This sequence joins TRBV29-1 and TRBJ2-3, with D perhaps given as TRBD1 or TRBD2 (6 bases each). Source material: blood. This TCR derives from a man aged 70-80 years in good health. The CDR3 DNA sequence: TGCAGCGCTCCTGGGGGGCAGAGTACAGATACGCAGTATTTT. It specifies CSAPGGQSTDTQYF.